This TCR beta chain was identified during a study of OX40 agonist ivuxolimab in advanced cancers. Study context: Partial responses were seen in three patients, one with hepatocellular carcinoma and two with cutaneous melanoma.

Data came from immunoSEQ multiplex PCR; TCRdb stores just in-frame clones and leaves some out. Among 12,000 or so clones, roughly 77% were seen once, and the ten largest hold about 14%. With 5 bases clipped from V and 8 bases from J, the junction kept 14 bases outside the gene matches. There are 16 residues in the CDR3. Germline V gene sequence: CDR1 SGHNT, CDR2 YENEEA. The specimen was CD4+ or CD8+ T cells sorted from blood, collected in a trial of the OX40 agonist ivuxolimab. The TCR sequence derives from an adult with an advanced solid tumor such as melanoma, head and neck, liver or kidney cancer. The rearrangement joins TRBV11-3 to TRBJ2-3; 9 positions agree with TRBD2. DNA of the CDR3: TGTGCCAGCAGCCGAGGAGCGGGGGGCCCCACGGGTACGCAGTATTTT. Protein sequence: CASSRGAGGPTGTQYF.